The rows below give T cell receptor beta chains drawn from one sample of a study of human T cells and chemical hapten exposure. TCRdb processed the RACE reads anew with MiXCR; each CDR3 protein has one entry. The sample records about 160,000 distinct CDR3 sequences, roughly 26% being singletons. This sample comprised whole blood, obtained in connection with sensitization to the hapten diphenylcyclopropenone (DPC). The receptors originated from a woman younger than 35 with alopecia areata. Some clones in this sample may be carry-over from other donors' samples. The CDR3 runs from the conserved cysteine through the conserved F or W. D genes are given only for firm matches.

J gene	D gene	V gene	CDR3 protein
TRBJ2-7	-	TRBV3-1	CASSRTSQFEQYF
TRBJ2-7	-	TRBV29-1	CSVGRAPRDEQYF
TRBJ1-2	TRBD1	TRBV6-4	CASSPTGDGGYTF
TRBJ2-7	TRBD2	TRBV6-1	CATRTSGGVYEQYF
TRBJ1-5	-	TRBV3-1	CASSQPRGSNQPQHF
TRBJ2-3	-	TRBV7-8	CASSQYHSNTDTQYF
TRBJ2-1	-	TRBV29-1	CSVIQLNNEQFF
TRBJ1-5	-	TRBV6-1	CASSVREPQPQHF
TRBJ2-7	-	TRBV6-5	CASRDIFEQYF
TRBJ2-5	TRBD2	TRBV4-2	CASSPTSGEFQETQYF
TRBJ2-1	-	TRBV7-2	CASSVHLAAGQFF
TRBJ2-5	TRBD2	TRBV29-1	CSVVAGVETQYF
TRBJ2-4	-	TRBV7-3	CASSSLQGNIQYF
TRBJ1-1	-	TRBV5-6	CASSLVAGKLQAFF
TRBJ1-4	TRBD1	TRBV12-5	CASGSLTGENWATNEKLFF
TRBJ2-1	TRBD2	TRBV4-2	CASSRALAGGHEQFF
TRBJ2-3	TRBD2	TRBV10-3	CALFSGRASDTQYF
TRBJ1-5	-	TRBV20-1	CSAIRRAKPQHF
TRBJ1-5	-	TRBV27	CASSYNPLNQPQHF
TRBJ2-7	-	TRBV5-1	CASSLPSLTIPYEQYF
TRBJ2-7	TRBD1	TRBV10-3	CATKRDRENNEQYF
TRBJ1-1	-	TRBV5-1	CASSETDNANTEAFF
TRBJ1-5	-	TRBV20-1	CSAHLGNQPQHF
TRBJ2-7	TRBD2	TRBV7-8	CASSFGRGAYEQYF
TRBJ2-7	TRBD1	TRBV5-6	CASSMGQPLYEQYF
TRBJ1-3	-	TRBV27	CASSPNPHLLGTIYF
TRBJ2-7	-	TRBV3-1	CASSQDNVARRYF
TRBJ2-5	-	TRBV7-2	CASSSSGQETQYF
TRBJ1-2	TRBD1	TRBV7-9	CASSPRQGDYGYTF
TRBJ1-5	-	TRBV6-2/TRBV6-3	CASSYRTTGNQPQHF
TRBJ2-3	-	TRBV6-2/TRBV6-3	CASSSGPRGYF
TRBJ2-7	-	TRBV7-6	CASSPSLGRMYEQYF
TRBJ2-7	-	TRBV9	CASNPNGGYEQYF
TRBJ1-6	-	TRBV27	CASSFPGYNSPLHF
TRBJ1-5	-	TRBV12-3/TRBV12-4	CASSLSRDQPQHF
TRBJ2-1	TRBD1	TRBV11-3	CASSPGTEYNEQFF
TRBJ2-1	TRBD1	TRBV4-3	CASSQTGGREQFF
TRBJ2-2	TRBD1	TRBV20-1	CSARDGQAGTGELFF
TRBJ1-2	-	TRBV20-1	CSARTVYGYTF
TRBJ2-5	TRBD1	TRBV7-9	CASSPGQGLETQYF
TRBJ2-1	-	TRBV6-2/TRBV6-3	CASSSTLESFNEQFF
TRBJ1-1	-	TRBV27	CASSSRGTGNTEAFF
TRBJ1-1	-	TRBV20-1	CSARSGRDTEAFF
TRBJ2-3	-	TRBV20-1	CSATPGLSTDTQYF
TRBJ1-1	-	TRBV6-5	CASSYLTGALRNTEAFF
TRBJ1-4	TRBD1	TRBV6-2/TRBV6-3	CASSYGGTGLEKLFF
TRBJ1-1	-	TRBV9	CASSVEQGHTEAFF
TRBJ1-5	-	TRBV5-6	CASSRRQGGNQPQHF
TRBJ2-1	TRBD1	TRBV12-3/TRBV12-4	CASNPNTGGRINEQFF
TRBJ1-1	-	TRBV4-3	CASSQDISGEAFF
TRBJ2-1	TRBD2	TRBV4-3	CASSHGTSRNNEQFF
TRBJ2-7	-	TRBV7-9	CASSPDSRQQYF
TRBJ2-7	TRBD1	TRBV2	CASPAGQGPYEQYF
TRBJ2-1	TRBD1	TRBV7-3	CASSNQGAAYNEQFF